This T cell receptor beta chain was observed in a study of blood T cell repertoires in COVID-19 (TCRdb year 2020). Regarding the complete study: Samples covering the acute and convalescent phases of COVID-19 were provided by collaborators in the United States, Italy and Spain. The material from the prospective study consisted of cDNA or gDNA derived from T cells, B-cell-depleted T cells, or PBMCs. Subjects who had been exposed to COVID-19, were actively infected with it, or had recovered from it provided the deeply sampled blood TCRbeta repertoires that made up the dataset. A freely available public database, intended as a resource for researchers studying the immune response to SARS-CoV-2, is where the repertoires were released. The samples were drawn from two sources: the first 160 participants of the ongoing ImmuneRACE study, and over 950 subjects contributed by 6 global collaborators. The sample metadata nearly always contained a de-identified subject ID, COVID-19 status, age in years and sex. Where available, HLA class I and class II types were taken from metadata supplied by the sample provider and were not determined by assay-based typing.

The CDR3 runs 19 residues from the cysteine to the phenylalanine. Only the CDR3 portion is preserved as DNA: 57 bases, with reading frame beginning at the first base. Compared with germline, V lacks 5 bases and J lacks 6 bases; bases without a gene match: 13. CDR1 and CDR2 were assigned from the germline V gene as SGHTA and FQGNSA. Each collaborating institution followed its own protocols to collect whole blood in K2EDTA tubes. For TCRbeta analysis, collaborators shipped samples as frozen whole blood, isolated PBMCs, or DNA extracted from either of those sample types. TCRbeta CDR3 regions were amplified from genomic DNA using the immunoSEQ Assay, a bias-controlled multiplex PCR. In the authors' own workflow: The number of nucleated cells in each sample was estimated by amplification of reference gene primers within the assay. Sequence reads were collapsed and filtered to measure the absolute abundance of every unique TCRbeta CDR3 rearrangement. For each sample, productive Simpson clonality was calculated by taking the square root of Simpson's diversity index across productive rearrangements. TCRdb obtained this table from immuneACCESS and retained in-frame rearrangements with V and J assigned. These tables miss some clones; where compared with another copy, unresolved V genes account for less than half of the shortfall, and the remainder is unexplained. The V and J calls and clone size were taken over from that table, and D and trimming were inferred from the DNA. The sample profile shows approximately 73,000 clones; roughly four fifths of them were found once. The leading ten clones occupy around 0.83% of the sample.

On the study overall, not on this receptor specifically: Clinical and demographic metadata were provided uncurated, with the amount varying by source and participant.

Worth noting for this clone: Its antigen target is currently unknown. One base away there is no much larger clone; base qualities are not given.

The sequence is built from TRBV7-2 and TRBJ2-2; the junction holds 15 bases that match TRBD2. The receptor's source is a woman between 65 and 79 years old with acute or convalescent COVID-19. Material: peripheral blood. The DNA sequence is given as TGTGCCAGCAGCCCCGGGACTAGCGGGGGGATTATCGTCTCCGGGGAGCTGTTTTTT. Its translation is CASSPGTSGGIIVSGELFF.